This T cell receptor beta chain was documented in a study of T cell repertoires in cytomegalovirus infection. Across the whole study: Shared public TCR beta signatures pointed to both CMV infection and a matching HLA type.

This clonotype was detected only a few times. The antigen remains undetermined. The CDR3 length is 15 residues. Trimming took 5 bases from V and 1 from J, leaving 15 bases between them. Germline V gene data show CDR1 as MDHEN and CDR2 as SYDVKM. Study outcomes and limitations: Summed public TCR beta family frequency identified CMV carriers bearing the relevant HLA. HLA-C-restricted CMV clonotypes gave the most frequent clonotype in two of eight donors.

TCRdb fed the reads into MiXCR, producing one record per CDR3 protein. The sample includes roughly 200,000 distinct CDR3 sequences, approximately 18% of them seen just once. The sample consisted of CD8+ T cells from PBMCs. The receptor was isolated from a human donor in good health (CMV status not recorded). Some clones in this sample may be carry-over from other donors' samples. V usage is TRBV28 and J usage is TRBJ2-7; the D call may be TRBD1 or TRBD2 (5 bases each). CDR3 protein: CASSPGTLDSYEQYF. As DNA, the CDR3 is TGTGCCAGCAGTCCAGGGACGCTCGATTCCTACGAGCAGTACTTC. The variable domain in full, completed from reference TRBV28 and TRBJ2-7, reads DVKVTQSSRYLVKRTGEKVFLECVQDMDHENMFWYRQDPGLGLRLIYFSYDVKMKEKGDIPEGYSVSREKKERFSLILESASTNQTSMYLCASSPGTLDSYEQYFGPGTRLTVT.